The TCR beta chain described here comes from a study of blood T cell repertoires in COVID-19. Study details: Sites across the United States, Italy and Spain contributed samples from acute and convalescent COVID-19. T cells, B-cell-depleted T cells, or PBMCs supplied cDNA or gDNA.

Authors' data handling: Scientists estimated how many nucleated cells there were by amplifying reference gene primers. Assay used: immunoSEQ multiplex PCR; TCRdb lists only in-frame clones, some missing. Clonal size and the V and J genes are those of that table, whereas D and trimming came from the DNA. This table has hundreds of thousands of clones, 70% to 90% appearing once. The junction had 8 bases not matched to a gene; V was cut back by 5 bases and J by 4 bases. The germline gives CDR1 MNHGY, CDR2 SVAAGI. This CDR3 is built from 16 residues. This TCR was recovered from a woman younger than 45 with COVID-19, enrolled during active disease. Material: peripheral blood. The chain carries TRBV6-9 and TRBJ1-4; the match to TRBD1 covers 9 bases. This CDR3 reads CASSGPDRGGNEKLFF. Here the CDR3 DNA reads TGTGCCAGCAGTGGGCCGGACAGGGGAGGTAATGAAAAACTGTTTTTT.